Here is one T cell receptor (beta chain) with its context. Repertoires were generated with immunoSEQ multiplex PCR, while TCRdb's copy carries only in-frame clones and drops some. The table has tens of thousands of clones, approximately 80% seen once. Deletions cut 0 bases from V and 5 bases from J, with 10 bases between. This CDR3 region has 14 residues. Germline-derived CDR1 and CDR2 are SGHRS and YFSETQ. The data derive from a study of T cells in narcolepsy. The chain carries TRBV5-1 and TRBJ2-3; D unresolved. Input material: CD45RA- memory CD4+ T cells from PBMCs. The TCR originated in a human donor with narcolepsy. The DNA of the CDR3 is TGCGCCAGCAGCTTGGTTCCAGGATTAGATACGCAGTATTTT. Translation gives CASSLVPGLDTQYF.